The T cell receptor (beta chain) described here comes from a study of identical twins. Study-level findings and limits: Compared with models, monozygotic twins showed more out-of-frame TCR alpha sharing. Reduced insertions were recorded for abundant cord blood beta clonotypes, with no such pattern in memory repertoires.

Healthy Caucasians alone served as donors. This clonotype came up many times. The antigen remains unidentified. Template switching added a universal primer binding site, and final cDNA carried unique molecular identifiers. TCRdb re-derived calls from the 5' RACE reads in MiXCR, one entry per CDR3 protein. The sample records roughly 570,000 distinct CDR3 sequences, roughly 9.9% being singletons. Trimming left V 3 bases short and J 5 bases short, with 12 bases between. The germline gives CDR1 DFQATT, CDR2 SNEGSKA (reference sequence). This CDR3 is built from 13 residues. These data also featured in a second study, about yellow fever vaccine responses in identical twins.

This chain links TRBV20-1 with TRBJ2-3, with D tentatively TRBD2 (5 bases). Sequenced: PBMCs. This clonotype was sampled from a woman aged 18 to 35 in good health. CDR3 nucleotide sequence: TGCAGTGCTAGGTTCCTAGCTGGAGATACGCAGTATTTT. Amino acid sequence: CSARFLAGDTQYF.